The sequence of this T cell receptor (beta chain) was determined in a study of shared clonotypes between healthy human individuals. Notes on the study in general: Non-shared clonotypes had lower generation probabilities than those shared by all four donors.

In regard to this clone: Its target is unknown.

The CDR3 spans 16 residues. Unmatched junction bases numbered 14, after V lost 5 bases and J lost 5 bases. Germline lookup yields CDR1 MDHEN and CDR2 SYDVKM. The investigators split CD4+ cells into a CD45RA+ naive subset and a CD45RA-negative memory subset. TCRdb's table, derived via immunoSEQ multiplex PCR, lists solely in-frame clones and lacks some. The top ten clones hold 0.36% of a sample with around 2.5 million clones, over 85% of them seen once. The source material was naive CD4+ T cells from PBMCs. Subset described: CD45RA+ positively selected. The rearrangement uses TRBV28 and TRBJ2-5, with 7 bases fitting TRBD1. This receptor was identified in a man between 18 and 29 years old in good health. Some clones in this sample may be carry-over from other donors' samples. CDR3 in DNA: TGTGCCAGCAGTCTAGTTACAGGGGTAGGGTTGGAGACCCAGTACTTC. Translated, it gives CASSLVTGVGLETQYF.